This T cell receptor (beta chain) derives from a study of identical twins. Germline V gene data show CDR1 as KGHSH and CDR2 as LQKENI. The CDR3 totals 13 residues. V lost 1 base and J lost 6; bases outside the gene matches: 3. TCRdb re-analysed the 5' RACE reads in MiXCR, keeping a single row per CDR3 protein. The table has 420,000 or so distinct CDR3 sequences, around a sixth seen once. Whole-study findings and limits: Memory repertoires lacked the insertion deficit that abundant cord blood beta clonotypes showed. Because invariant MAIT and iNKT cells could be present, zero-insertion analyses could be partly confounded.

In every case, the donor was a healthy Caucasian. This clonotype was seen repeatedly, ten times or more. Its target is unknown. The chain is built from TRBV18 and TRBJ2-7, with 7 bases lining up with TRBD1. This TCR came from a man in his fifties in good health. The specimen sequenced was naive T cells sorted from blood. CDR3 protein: CASSPRTGLEQYF. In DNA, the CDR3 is TGTGCCAGCTCACCACGGACAGGCCTCGAGCAGTACTTC.